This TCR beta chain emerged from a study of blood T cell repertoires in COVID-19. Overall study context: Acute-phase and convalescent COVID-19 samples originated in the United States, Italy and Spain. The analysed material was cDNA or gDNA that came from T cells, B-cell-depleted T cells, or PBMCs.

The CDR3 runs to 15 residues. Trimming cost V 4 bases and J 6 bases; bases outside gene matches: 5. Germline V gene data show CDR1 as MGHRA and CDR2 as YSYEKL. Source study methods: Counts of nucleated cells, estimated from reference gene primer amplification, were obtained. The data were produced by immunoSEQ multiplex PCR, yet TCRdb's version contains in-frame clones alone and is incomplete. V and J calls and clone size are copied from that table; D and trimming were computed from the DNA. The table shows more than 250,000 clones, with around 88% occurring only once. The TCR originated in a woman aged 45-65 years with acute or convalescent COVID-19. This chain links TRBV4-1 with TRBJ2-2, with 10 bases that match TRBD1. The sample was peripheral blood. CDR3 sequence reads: CASSPRDRGAGELFF. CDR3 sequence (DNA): TGCGCCAGCAGCCCCCGGGACAGGGGCGCCGGGGAGCTGTTTTTT.